The TCR beta chain under discussion was sequenced for a study of T cells in Graves' hyperthyroidism and ophthalmopathy. Patients aged 18 to 65 had newly diagnosed hyperthyroidism lasting under 2 months. The table lists this clonotype with many counts. V lost 0 bases to trimming and J lost 0 bases; unmatched junction nucleotides: 2. Germline loops: CDR1 MDHEN, CDR2 SYDVKM. This CDR3 region has 16 residues. Amplification of TCR beta CDR3 regions used RNA as the template. During a first-round RT-PCR of the TCR CDR3, the HTBI primer set was used. TCRdb reprocessed the multiplex PCR reads with MiXCR, giving one entry per CDR3 protein. The data contain approximately 600,000 distinct CDR3 sequences, about 14% of them singletons.

This chain links TRBV28 with TRBJ2-1; 7 bases fit TRBD2. Sequencing used blood. This TCR came from a woman aged 25 to 39 with Graves' hyperthyroidism that later progressed to Graves' ophthalmopathy. CDR3 residues: CASSLWGGSSYNEQFF. CDR3 DNA sequence: TGTGCCAGCAGTTTATGGGGCGGGAGCTCCTACAATGAGCAGTTCTTC.